One sample yielded the 31 T cell receptor beta chains listed below, sequenced in a study of shared clonotypes between healthy human individuals. Some clones are missing from TCRdb's copy, which holds only in-frame ones; the method was immunoSEQ multiplex PCR. Of 2 million to 3 million clones in the sample, 90% to 95% were seen once. The specimen sequenced was naive CD4+ T cells from PBMCs. This sample's subset: CD45RA+ positively selected. Every receptor here comes from a man aged 18 to 30 in good health. Some clones in this sample may be carry-over from other donors' samples.

As regards this clone: Other DNA sequences in this specimen translate into the identical CDR3. The chain is built from TRBV2 and TRBJ1-3; D is undetermined. Germline V gene lookup returns CDR1 SNHLY and CDR2 FYNNEI. V lost 3 bases and J lost 4, with 4 bases in between. The CDR3 extends over 12 amino acids. The CDR3 region is CASSDSGNTIYF. The CDR3 nucleotides are TGTGCCAGCAGTGACTCGGGAAACACCATATATTTT.

The chain combines TRBV28 with TRBJ2-3, with D possibly being TRBD1 (6 bases). CDR3 length: 14 residues. The V gene's germline CDR1 is MDHEN and CDR2 SYDVKM. Trimming shortened V by 7 bases and J by 3 bases, and 14 bases separated the two germline ends. The CDR3 sequence: CASTVQGSTDTQYF. In DNA, the CDR3 is TGTGCCAGCACAGTCCAGGGGTCGACAGATACGCAGTATTTT.

This clone appeared a single time. V is TRBV29-1 and J is TRBJ2-4; tentative D call: TRBD1 (6 bases). Germline assignment: CDR1 SQVTM and CDR2 ANQGSEA. The CDR3 is 19 amino acids. V lost 6 bases to trimming and J lost 0 bases, with 27 bases between them. CDR3 DNA: TGCAGCGTCCCTGGGGGCCTCAGCTTGGGAACCTTAGCCAAAAACATTCAGTACTTC. Translated, it gives CSVPGGLSLGTLAKNIQYF.

V is TRBV12-5 and J is TRBJ2-1; 11 nucleotides match TRBD2. Germline CDR1 reads LGHNT; CDR2 reads FRNRAP. V lost 6 bases, J lost 4 bases, and 2 bases stayed unmatched. The CDR3 runs 14 residues. The CDR3 here is CASGLAGGYNEQFF. The CDR3 bases are TGTGCTAGTGGCTTAGCGGGGGGGTACAATGAGCAGTTCTTC.

This clone is a singleton in its sample. The V call is TRBV7-8, the J call TRBJ2-1; possibly TRBD2 for D (6 bases). CDR3 size: 11 residues. Trimming cost V 5 bases and J 10 bases, with 9 bases left between them. Germline CDR1 is SGHVS and CDR2 is FQNEAQ. CDR3 in amino acids: CASSEGLEQFF. CDR3 coding DNA: TGTGCCAGCAGCGAAGGACTAGAGCAGTTCTTC.

V usage is TRBV6-1 and J usage is TRBJ2-5, with TRBD2 matching 11 bases. With V trimmed by 2 bases and J by 7 bases, 3 bases remained unmatched. This CDR3 has 14 residues. The V gene's germline CDR1 is MNHNS and CDR2 SASEGT. The CDR3 sequence: CASSERLAGGTQYF. In DNA, the CDR3 is TGTGCCAGCAGTGAAAGGCTAGCGGGAGGGACCCAGTACTTC.

The CDR3 coding sequence is TGTGCCAGCAGCCCCGGTGGGGACAGGGTCCACGAGCAGTACTTC. Translating it yields CASSPGGDRVHEQYF. The rearrangement joins TRBV5-4 to TRBJ2-7; 9 positions match TRBD1. Looked up from germline, CDR1 is SGHNT and CDR2 is YYREEE (reference sequence). V shed 4 bases and J 5 bases; nucleotides not matched to a gene: 10. The CDR3 sequence is 15 residues long.

The chain employs TRBV19 and TRBJ2-1; 7 positions match TRBD2. The CDR3 runs 16 residues. Germline lookup yields CDR1 LNHDA and CDR2 SQIVND (reference sequence). J gave up 4 bases and V 4 bases, and 10 bases lay outside the gene matches. CDR3 DNA: TGTGCCAGTAGTACCCTAATGGGAGGGATTTACAATGAGCAGTTCTTC. This translates into CASSTLMGGIYNEQFF.

The chain uses TRBV6-1 and TRBJ2-1, with D perhaps TRBD1 (5 bases). Germline CDR1 reads MNHNS; CDR2 reads SASEGT. Trimming stripped 8 bases from V and 8 bases from J, with 10 bases between. The CDR3 is made up of 11 amino acids. The CDR3 nucleotides read TGTGCCAGCTGGGGCAGGTATGAGCAGTTCTTC. It is translated as CASWGRYEQFF.

The chain employs TRBV5-5 and TRBJ2-7, with D perhaps matching TRBD1 (5 bases). Trimming pared 0 bases from V and 2 bases from J, leaving 12 bases between. CDR1 and CDR2 (germline): SGHKS, YYEKEE (reference sequence). This CDR3 has 15 amino acids. CDR3 nucleotide sequence: TGTGCCAGCAGCTTGGATGGCAGGGTAACCTACGAGCAGTACTTC. It specifies CASSLDGRVTYEQYF.

V and J are TRBV4-3 and TRBJ1-2; 7 bases fit TRBD1. This CDR3 is built from 12 residues. CDR1 and CDR2 (germline): LGHNA, YSLEER. Losses at the gene ends were 8 bases for V and 8 bases for J; bases not matched to a gene: 8. CDR3 DNA: TGCGCCAGCCGGGGAGGGGGCCGGGGCTACACCTTC. The encoded protein is CASRGGGRGYTF.

The chain combines TRBV28 with TRBJ1-6; possibly TRBD1 for D (6 bases). The V end was cut by 7 bases, the J end by 7 bases, with 14 bases between. In germline, CDR1 is MDHEN, CDR2 SYDVKM. The CDR3 sequence is 14 residues long. The CDR3 DNA follows: TGTGCCAGCACGGGACGGGGGGCGAATTCACCCCTCCACTTT. Its protein product is CASTGRGANSPLHF.

This chain joins TRBV28 and TRBJ1-2; 7 bases are a match to TRBD1. Per the germline V gene, CDR1 is MDHEN and CDR2 is SYDVKM. With 6 bases clipped from V and 4 bases from J, the junction kept 5 bases outside the gene matches. The CDR3 length is 13 residues. CDR3 amino acids: CASSQGTVYGYTF. The CDR3 DNA sequence: TGTGCCAGCAGCCAGGGGACAGTCTATGGCTACACCTTC.

The J gene is TRBJ2-1, the V gene TRBV25-1, with a tentative D call TRBD2 (6 bases). Per the germline V gene, CDR1 is MGHDK and CDR2 is SYGVNS. The CDR3 loop spans 16 amino acids. Deletions cut 2 bases from V and 4 bases from J, with 15 bases between. The CDR3 spells CASSETGIAEYNEQFF. The DNA of the CDR3 is TGTGCCAGCAGTGAAACGGGGATAGCGGAATACAATGAGCAGTTCTTC.

The rearrangement joins TRBV19 to TRBJ2-3; tentative D call: TRBD1 (6 bases). V shed 1 base and J shed 1 base, with 12 bases lying between them. Germline V CDR1 and CDR2: LNHDA, SQIVND (reference sequence). The CDR3 is 16 amino acids. The CDR3 protein is CASSIGGRKGTDTQYF. Here the CDR3 DNA reads TGTGCCAGTAGTATAGGGGGGCGTAAAGGCACAGATACGCAGTATTTT.

This clone came up once. V and J are TRBV7-2 and TRBJ2-5, with D tentatively TRBD2 (5 bases). The V end lost 11 bases, the J end lost 1 base, and 14 bases lay between the germline ends. The germline V gene has CDR1 SGHTA and CDR2 FQGNSA. The CDR3 runs to 13 residues. This CDR3 reads CAVDEGPQETQYF. Here the CDR3 DNA reads TGTGCCGTTGACGAGGGCCCCCAAGAGACCCAGTACTTC. Full variable domain (outside the CDR3, taken from reference TRBV7-2 and TRBJ2-5): GAGVSQSPSNKVTEKGKDVELRCDPISGHTALYWYRQSLGQGLEFLIYFQGNSAPDKSGLPSDRFSAERTGGSVSTLTIQRTQQEDSAVYLCAVDEGPQETQYFGPGTRLLVL.

This clone was counted a single time. V usage is TRBV5-1 and J usage is TRBJ2-7; perhaps TRBD1 as D (5 bases). Germline loops: CDR1 SGHRS, CDR2 YFSETQ. The V end was cut by 3 bases, the J end by 7 bases, with 14 bases between. This CDR3 contains 13 residues. CDR3 nucleotides: TGCGCCAGCAGCTCCCCGAGACAGAGTGAGCAGTACTTC. Translating gives CASSSPRQSEQYF.

V is TRBV6-5 and J is TRBJ1-4; D gene unclear. The CDR3 runs to 14 residues. Trimming removed 0 bases from V and 4 bases from J, with 6 bases in between. Germline V gene sequence: CDR1 MNHEY, CDR2 SVGAGI. The CDR3 reads CASSYSLVNEKLFF. CDR3 in DNA: TGTGCCAGCAGTTACTCGTTGGTTAATGAAAAACTGTTTTTT.

Remarks on this clone: Other DNA variants within this sample encode the same CDR3. The V and J genes are TRBV20-1 and TRBJ2-5; possibly TRBD1 or TRBD2 for D (6 bases each). Per germline, CDR1 DFQATT and CDR2 SNEGSKA (reference sequence). The CDR3 is 11 residues long. V was trimmed by 6 bases and J by 5 bases, leaving 10 bases between them. The CDR3 loop reads CSARGPETQYF. CDR3 in DNA: TGCAGTGCCCGGGGGCCCGAGACCCAGTACTTC.

The chain employs TRBV11-3 and TRBJ2-1; TRBD2 might be the D (5 bases). Trimming removed 3 bases from V and 6 bases from J, with 12 bases in between. Germline V gene sequence: CDR1 SGHNT, CDR2 YENEEA. CDR3 size: 14 residues. CDR3 sequence: CASSLRSGPNEQFF. Here the CDR3 DNA reads TGTGCCAGCAGCTTGAGGAGCGGCCCCAATGAGCAGTTCTTC. The variable domain in full, with the rest retrieved from reference TRBV11-3 and TRBJ2-1, is EAGVVQSPRYKIIEKKQPVAFWCNPISGHNTLYWYLQNLGQGPELLIRYENEEAVDDSQLPKDRFSAERLKGVDSTLKIQPAELGDSAVYLCASSLRSGPNEQFFGPGTRLTVL.

A word on this clone: The same CDR3 arises from other DNA sequences in this sample as well. This chain links TRBV20-1 with TRBJ2-7; D might be TRBD2 (6 bases). Germline loops: CDR1 DFQATT, CDR2 SNEGSKA (reference sequence). Trimming stripped 3 bases from V and 7 bases from J, with 10 bases between. There are 11 residues in the CDR3. The CDR3 loop is CSASTRGEQYF. CDR3 nucleotides: TGCAGTGCTAGCACCCGGGGGGAGCAGTACTTC.

The CDR3 DNA reads as TGTGCCAGCAGCGCCCGGGGGGCGTCCGCAGAGACCCAGTACTTC. Its protein is CASSARGASAETQYF. V and J are TRBV9 and TRBJ2-5; possibly TRBD2 for D (7 bases). Trimming took 3 bases from V and 4 from J, leaving 16 bases between them. CDR1 and CDR2 (germline): SGDLS, YYNGEE. This CDR3 is built from 15 residues.

J is TRBJ2-7 and V is TRBV30; tentative D call: TRBD2 (6 bases). Germline-derived CDR1 and CDR2 are GTSNPN and SVGIG (reference sequence). The CDR3 contains 13 residues. The ends were cut back, 0 bases at V and 7 bases at J, with 13 bases in the middle. CDR3 residues: CAWSVANRGEQYF. CDR3 bases: TGTGCCTGGAGTGTAGCAAACCGGGGGGAGCAGTACTTC. Full variable domain (outside the CDR3, taken from reference TRBV30 and TRBJ2-7): SQTIHQWPATLVQPVGSPLSLECTVEGTSNPNLYWYRQAAGRGLQLLFYSVGIGQISSEVPQNLSASRPQDRQFILSSKKLLLSDSGFYLCAWSVANRGEQYFGPGTRLTVT.

The rearrangement links TRBV15 to TRBJ2-5; a possible D gene is TRBD2 (6 bases). CDR3 length: 15 amino acids. Germline assignment: CDR1 LNHNV and CDR2 YYDKDF (reference sequence). The V gene lost 0 bases and the J gene lost 7 bases, with 15 bases spanning the gap. The CDR3 nucleotides read TGTGCCACCAGCAGAGAACGGAGGGACGTGGGGACCCAGTACTTC. Protein sequence: CATSRERRDVGTQYF.

The rearrangement links TRBV5-1 to TRBJ1-4, with D unresolved. The CDR3 extends over 16 amino acids. With 2 bases removed from V and 0 bases from J, the gap between germline ends came to 11 bases. Looked up from germline, CDR1 is SGHRS and CDR2 is YFSETQ. The CDR3 protein is CASSFGSPSTNEKLFF. The CDR3 nucleotides read TGCGCCAGCAGCTTTGGGTCGCCATCAACTAATGAAAAACTGTTTTTT.

CDR3 region: CSVRRSYEQYF. In DNA, the CDR3 is TGCAGCGTTCGACGCTCCTACGAGCAGTACTTC. The rearrangement uses TRBV29-1 and TRBJ2-7; no clear D gene. The CDR3 contains 11 residues. Trimming took 5 bases from V and 0 from J, leaving 5 bases between them. In germline, CDR1 is SQVTM, CDR2 ANQGSEA.

The V gene is TRBV5-1, the J gene TRBJ2-5, with D perhaps being TRBD1 or TRBD2 (7 bases each). The CDR3 runs 14 residues. Germline CDR1 and CDR2: SGHRS and YFSETQ. V was shortened by 4 bases and J by 1 base, with 11 bases between the two germline ends. The CDR3 region has the DNA TGCGCCAGCAGCCGGGGGGACAGCCAAGAGACCCAGTACTTC. Protein sequence: CASSRGDSQETQYF.

Notes on this clone: The sample holds other DNA sequences that translate to the same CDR3. The CDR3 DNA follows: TGTGCCAGCGGACAGATCCAAGAGACCCAGTACTTC. Translating it yields CASGQIQETQYF. J is TRBJ2-5 and V is TRBV2; D might be TRBD1 (6 bases). The germline V gene encodes CDR1 SNHLY and CDR2 FYNNEI. V was trimmed by 8 bases and J by 1 base, leaving 8 bases between them. The CDR3 extends over 12 amino acids.

CDR3 residues: CASSWNRGEQYF. The CDR3 nucleotides are TGTGCCAGCAGTTGGAACAGGGGCGAGCAGTACTTC. The J gene is TRBJ2-5, the V gene TRBV6-5; 7 positions match TRBD1. The assigned J gene may be wrong: the sequence end matches TRBJ2-7 better. Germline values: CDR1 MNHEY, CDR2 SVGAGI. CDR3 length equals 12 residues.

The J gene is TRBJ2-1, the V gene TRBV11-3, with TRBD2 matching over 8 bases. V lost 4 bases, J lost 4 bases, and 3 bases stayed unmatched. The germline gives CDR1 SGHNT, CDR2 YENEEA. This CDR3 is 14 amino acids long. CDR3 nucleotides: TGTGCCAGCAGCTCGCGCGGGGGGTACAATGAGCAGTTCTTC. Translation gives CASSSRGGYNEQFF. The full variable domain, completed using reference TRBV11-3 and TRBJ2-1, is EAGVVQSPRYKIIEKKQPVAFWCNPISGHNTLYWYLQNLGQGPELLIRYENEEAVDDSQLPKDRFSAERLKGVDSTLKIQPAELGDSAVYLCASSSRGGYNEQFFGPGTRLTVL.

This chain links TRBV4-3 with TRBJ2-7; TRBD1 agrees at 7 bases. The CDR3 has 15 residues. The V gene's germline CDR1 is LGHNA and CDR2 YSLEER. V lost 4 bases to trimming and J lost 2 bases; unmatched junction nucleotides: 8. This CDR3 is CASSPMTGHPYEQYF. The CDR3 DNA sequence: TGCGCCAGCAGCCCTATGACAGGGCACCCCTACGAGCAGTACTTC.